The clone carrying this T cell receptor beta chain has more than one count but fewer than ten. Its cognate antigen is unknown. Germline V CDR1 and CDR2: SEHNR, FQNEAQ (reference sequence). This CDR3 has 14 amino acids. With 1 base clipped from V and 8 bases from J, the junction kept 3 bases outside the gene matches. The data derive from a study of shared clonotypes between healthy human individuals. Whole-study findings and limits: Among donors, clonotype sharing was expected to be affected by sequencing depth. Blood alone was sampled, and tissue repertoires likely differ.

Sequencing was performed with immunoSEQ multiplex PCR; in TCRdb, only in-frame clones are kept and a portion is missing. The sample holds fewer than 600,000 clones, 79% seen once. The specimen was PBMCs. This TCR was recovered from a woman in her forties in good health. Some clones in this sample may be carry-over from other donors' samples. This rearrangement joins TRBV7-9 to TRBJ2-1; 9 bases agree with TRBD2. The CDR3 spells CASSLGLAVDEQFF. CDR3 in DNA: TGTGCCAGCAGCTTAGGACTAGCGGTGGATGAGCAGTTCTTC. The full variable domain, rest sourced from reference TRBV7-9 and TRBJ2-1, is DTGVSQNPRHKITKRGQNVTFRCDPISEHNRLYWYRQTLGQGPEFLTYFQNEAQLEKSRLLSDRFSAERPKGSFSTLEIQRTEQGDSAMYLCASSLGLAVDEQFFGPGTRLTVL.